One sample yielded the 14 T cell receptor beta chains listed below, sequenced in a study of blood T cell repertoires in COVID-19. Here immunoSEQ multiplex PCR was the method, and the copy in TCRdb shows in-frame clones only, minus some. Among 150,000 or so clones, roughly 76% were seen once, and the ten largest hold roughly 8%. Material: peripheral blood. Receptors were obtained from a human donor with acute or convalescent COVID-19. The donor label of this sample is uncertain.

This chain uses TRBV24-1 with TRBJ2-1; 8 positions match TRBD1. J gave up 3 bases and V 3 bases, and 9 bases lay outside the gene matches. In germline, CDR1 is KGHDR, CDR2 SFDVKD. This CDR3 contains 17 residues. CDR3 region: CATSDTRTGLSYNEQFF. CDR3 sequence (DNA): TGTGCCACCAGTGATACCCGGACAGGGCTAAGCTACAATGAGCAGTTCTTC.

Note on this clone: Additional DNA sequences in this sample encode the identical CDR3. The chain's CDR3 is CASSLSGNTIYF. CDR3 in DNA: TGCGCCAGCAGCCTATCTGGAAACACCATATATTTT. This rearrangement joins TRBV5-1 to TRBJ1-3, with D uncertain. Trimming took 4 bases from V and 1 from J, leaving 3 bases between them. Per germline, CDR1 SGHRS and CDR2 YFSETQ. This CDR3 region has 12 residues.

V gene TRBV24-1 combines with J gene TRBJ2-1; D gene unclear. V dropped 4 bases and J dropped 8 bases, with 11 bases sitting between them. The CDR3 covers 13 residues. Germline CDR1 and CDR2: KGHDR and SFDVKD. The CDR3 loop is CATSDNQGDEQFF. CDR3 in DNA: TGTGCCACCAGTGACAACCAAGGAGATGAGCAGTTCTTC.

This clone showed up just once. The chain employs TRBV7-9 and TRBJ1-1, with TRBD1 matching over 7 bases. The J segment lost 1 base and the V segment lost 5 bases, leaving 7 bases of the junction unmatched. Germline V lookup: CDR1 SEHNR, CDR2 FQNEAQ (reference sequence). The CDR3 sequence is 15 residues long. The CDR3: CASSRTGGGNTEAFF. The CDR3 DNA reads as TGTGCCAGCAGCCGGACAGGAGGGGGGAACACTGAAGCTTTCTTT.

CDR3: CASSVAGTPNQPQHF. CDR3 nucleotide sequence: TGTGCCAGCAGCGTAGCAGGGACACCAAATCAGCCCCAGCATTTT. V gene TRBV9 combines with J gene TRBJ1-5, with D tentatively TRBD1 (6 bases). The V gene lost 0 bases and the J gene lost 4 bases, with 11 bases spanning the gap. The CDR3 is 15 amino acids. Germline V gene lookup returns CDR1 SGDLS and CDR2 YYNGEE.

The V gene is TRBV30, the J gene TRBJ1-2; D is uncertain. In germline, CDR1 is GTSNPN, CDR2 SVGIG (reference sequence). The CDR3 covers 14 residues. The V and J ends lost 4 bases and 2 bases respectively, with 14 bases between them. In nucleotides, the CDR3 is TGTGCCTGGACTCTACTATCCCTCAACTATGGCTACACCTTC. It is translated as CAWTLLSLNYGYTF.

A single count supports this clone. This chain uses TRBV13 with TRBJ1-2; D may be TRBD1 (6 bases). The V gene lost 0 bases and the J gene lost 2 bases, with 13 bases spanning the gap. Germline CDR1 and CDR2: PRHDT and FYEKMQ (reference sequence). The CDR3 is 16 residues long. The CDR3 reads CASSLGLGRGNYGYTF. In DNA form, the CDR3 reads TGTGCCAGCAGCTTAGGTTTAGGCAGGGGAAACTATGGCTACACCTTC.

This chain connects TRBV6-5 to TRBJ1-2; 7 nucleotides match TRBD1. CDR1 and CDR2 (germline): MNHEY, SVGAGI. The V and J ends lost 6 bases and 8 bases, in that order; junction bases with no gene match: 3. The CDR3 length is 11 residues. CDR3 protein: CASRGDSGYTF. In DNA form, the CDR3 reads TGTGCCAGCAGGGGGGACAGCGGCTACACCTTC.

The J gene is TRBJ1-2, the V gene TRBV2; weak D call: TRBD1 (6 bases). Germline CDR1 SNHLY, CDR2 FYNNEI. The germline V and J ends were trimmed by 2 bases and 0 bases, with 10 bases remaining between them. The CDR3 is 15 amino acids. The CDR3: CASSESGTTNYGYTF. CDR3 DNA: TGTGCCAGCAGTGAATCCGGGACAACTAACTATGGCTACACCTTC. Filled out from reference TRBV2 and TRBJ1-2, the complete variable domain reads EPEVTQTPSHQVTQMGQEVILRCVPISNHLYFYWYRQILGQKVEFLVSFYNNEISEKSEIFDDQFSVERPDGSNFTLKIRSTKLEDSAMYFCASSESGTTNYGYTFGSGTRLTVV.

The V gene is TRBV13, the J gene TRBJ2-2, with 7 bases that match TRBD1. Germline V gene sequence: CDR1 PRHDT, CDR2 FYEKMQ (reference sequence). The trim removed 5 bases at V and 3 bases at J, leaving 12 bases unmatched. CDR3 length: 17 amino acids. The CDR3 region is CASSPSPGQLHTGELFF. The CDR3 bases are TGTGCCAGCAGCCCATCGCCGGGACAGCTTCACACCGGGGAGCTGTTTTTT. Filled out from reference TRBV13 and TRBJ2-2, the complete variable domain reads AAGVIQSPRHLIKEKRETATLKCYPIPRHDTVYWYQQGPGQDPQFLISFYEKMQSDKGSIPDRFSAQQFSDYHSELNMSSLELGDSALYFCASSPSPGQLHTGELFFGEGSRLTVL.

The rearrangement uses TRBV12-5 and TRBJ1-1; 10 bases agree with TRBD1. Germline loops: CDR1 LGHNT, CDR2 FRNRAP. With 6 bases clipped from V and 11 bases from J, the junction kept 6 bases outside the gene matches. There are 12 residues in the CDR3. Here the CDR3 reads CASGLGQGRAFF. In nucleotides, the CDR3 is TGTGCTAGTGGACTGGGACAGGGGAGGGCTTTCTTT.

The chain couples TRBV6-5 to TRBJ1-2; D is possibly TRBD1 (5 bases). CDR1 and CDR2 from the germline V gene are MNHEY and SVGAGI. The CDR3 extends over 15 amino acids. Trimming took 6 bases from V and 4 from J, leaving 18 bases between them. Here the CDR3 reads CASSKGGGAFYGYTF. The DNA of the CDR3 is TGTGCCAGCAGCAAGGGTGGAGGGGCCTTCTATGGCTACACCTTC.

CDR3 residues: CASSPPETSGEETQYF. The DNA of the CDR3 is TGTGCCAGCTCACCACCGGAGACTAGCGGGGAAGAGACCCAGTACTTC. The chain joins TRBV18 to TRBJ2-5, with 11 bases aligning to TRBD2. V lost 0 bases and J lost 3; bases outside the gene matches: 3. Germline V gene data show CDR1 as KGHSH and CDR2 as LQKENI. The CDR3 is made up of 16 amino acids.

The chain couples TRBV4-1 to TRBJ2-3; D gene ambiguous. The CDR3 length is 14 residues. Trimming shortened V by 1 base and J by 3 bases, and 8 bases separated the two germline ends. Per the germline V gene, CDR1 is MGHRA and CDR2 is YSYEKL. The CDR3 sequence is CASSQVPDTDTQYF. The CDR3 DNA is TGCGCCAGCAGCCAAGTACCAGATACAGATACGCAGTATTTT.